Given below is one T cell receptor (beta chain) in context. Its matching antigen is unknown. The source of the sample is a study of T cells in Graves' hyperthyroidism and ophthalmopathy. Findings and limits, study-wide: The model identified upcoming ophthalmopathy a median approximately six months ahead of onset. Blood shared most expanded thyroid clonotypes above 0.001.

The CDR3 sequence is 12 residues long. The trim removed 4 bases at V and 8 bases at J, leaving 3 bases unmatched. CDR1 MDHEN and CDR2 SYDVKM come from the germline V gene. Orbital computed tomography and thyroid ultrasound, together with serum TRAb and thyroxine and clinical symptoms, were used for diagnoses. This sample holds PBMCs from roughly 10 ml fresh peripheral blood. Researchers took RNA transcripts and amplified the TCR beta CDR3 regions from them. TCR CDR3 underwent first-round RT-PCR with the HTBI primer set. TCRdb fed the multiplex PCR reads into MiXCR, producing one record per CDR3 protein. The sample shows nearly 250,000 distinct CDR3 sequences, approximately 23% of them seen only once.

This TCR was sampled from a woman aged 40 to 50 with Graves' ophthalmopathy. The V call is TRBV28, the J call TRBJ1-2; 8 bases are a match to TRBD1. Specimen: blood. The DNA of the CDR3 is TGTGCCAGCAGTTACAGGGGGAACGGCTACACCTTC. As protein: CASSYRGNGYTF.